The rows below give T cell receptor beta chains drawn from one sample of a study of spatial heterogeneity in lung cancer. MiXCR was run by TCRdb on the 5' RACE reads, yielding one entry per CDR3 protein. The data show some 120,000 distinct CDR3 sequences, 9% to 15% seen once. The material sequenced was PBMCs, taken at follow-up. All receptors come from a male donor with early-stage non-small cell lung cancer. Both conserved end residues are part of each CDR3.

J gene	V gene	CDR3 length	CDR3 protein
TRBJ2-1	TRBV6-2/TRBV6-3	16	CASSWMPGPSYNEQFF
TRBJ2-7	TRBV5-1	14	CASSRDALSYEQYF
TRBJ1-5	TRBV11-2	16	CASSPLASGMNQPQHF
TRBJ2-7	TRBV7-2	16	CASSLLWDGGSYEQYF
TRBJ1-5	TRBV7-9	14	CASSLEAGGQPQHF
TRBJ1-2	TRBV3-1	16	CASRATGGPDNYGYTF
TRBJ2-1	TRBV7-2	13	CASSLGARREQFF
TRBJ2-4	TRBV3-1	14	CASRLAGPKNIQYF
TRBJ2-1	TRBV19	18	CASSIQRLAGASYNEQFF
TRBJ2-7	TRBV3-1	17	CASSQARLGGPSYEQYF
TRBJ2-2	TRBV2	15	CASMGRTGLPGELFF
TRBJ1-1	TRBV12-3/TRBV12-4	14	CASSLGQGMTEAFF
TRBJ1-5	TRBV4-1	12	CASSQVEGPQHF
TRBJ1-2	TRBV4-1	15	CASSRNRDGSYGYTF
TRBJ2-3	TRBV28	14	CASSPGGLTDTQYF
TRBJ2-7	TRBV12-3/TRBV12-4	12	CASSSILDEQYF
TRBJ2-5	TRBV10-2	14	CASSLAGGQETQYF
TRBJ1-5	TRBV7-2	13	CASRPGANQPQHF
TRBJ1-1	TRBV5-1	14	CASSFTRTDTEAFF
TRBJ1-1	TRBV5-4	12	CASSWENTEAFF
TRBJ2-7	TRBV7-2	16	CASSKTGQGGTYEQYF
TRBJ2-2	TRBV24-1	17	CATSDSNPGQYTGELFF
TRBJ2-4	TRBV11-2	17	CASSFGLAGGAKNIQYF
TRBJ2-2	TRBV29-1	14	CSVKGEGNTGELFF
TRBJ2-3	TRBV4-1	16	CASSQTGLRTQDTQYF
TRBJ2-5	TRBV10-2	16	CASSQIDRYTQETQYF
TRBJ1-6	TRBV12-3/TRBV12-4	14	CASSPGQGNSPLHF
TRBJ2-1	TRBV10-1	14	CASSEEGTYNEQFF
TRBJ1-1	TRBV4-2	13	CASSQERNTEAFF
TRBJ1-6	TRBV6-2/TRBV6-3	13	CASRDRSNSPLHF
TRBJ2-3	TRBV7-2	17	CASSLRSSGTSTDTQYF
TRBJ2-7	TRBV28	11	CASSTSYEQYF
TRBJ1-1	TRBV3-1	21	CASSPNTQQPTEPHSHAEAFF
TRBJ1-1	TRBV24-1	13	CATSETVNTEAFF
TRBJ1-2	TRBV29-1	12	CSERDSHYGYTF
TRBJ2-7	TRBV12-3/TRBV12-4	13	CASSLEGGYEQYF
TRBJ1-5	TRBV4-2	15	CASSQDMFFNQPQHF
TRBJ2-3	TRBV12-3/TRBV12-4	15	CASSLGAQITDTQYF
TRBJ2-3	TRBV27	12	CATLTQGDTQYF